This T cell receptor (beta chain) was observed in a study of CD8+CD57+ T cells in acquired aplastic anemia. CDR3 length: 12 residues. Trimming took 4 bases from V and 2 from J, leaving 8 bases between them. Germline CDR1 is GTSNPN and CDR2 is SVGIG (reference sequence). TCR beta VDJ combinations and CDR3 sequences were profiled from genomic DNA. TCRdb redid the calling of the reads with MiXCR, one entry per CDR3 protein. The table lists about 190,000 distinct CDR3 sequences, 54% of them singletons. Material: sorted CD4+, CD8+, or CD8+CD57+ T cells (not recorded which) from PBMCs. The gene calls are TRBV30 and TRBJ1-2, with D possibly TRBD1 on 6 matching bases. This TCR came from a human donor in good health, serving as a control. This CDR3 reads CAWTGENYGYTF. The CDR3 nucleotides read TGTGCCTGGACAGGGGAGAACTATGGCTACACCTTC.